This T cell receptor (beta chain) came from a study of blood T cell repertoires in COVID-19. Using immunoSEQ multiplex PCR, the repertoire was profiled, and TCRdb retains in-frame clones only, with some absent. This sample has about 190,000 clones, with approximately 84% found just once. V gave up 1 base and J gave up 2 bases, with 9 bases separating them. The CDR3 totals 15 residues. Germline CDR1 KGHDR, CDR2 SFDVKD. The chain uses TRBV24-1 and TRBJ2-3; D gene ambiguous. Sequencing used PBMCs or T cells enriched from blood (not recorded which). The TCR sequence derives from a woman aged 25 to 39 who had recovered from COVID-19. The CDR3 reads CATSDFPSNTDTQYF. CDR3 in DNA: TGTGCCACCAGTGATTTCCCCTCTAACACAGATACGCAGTATTTT.